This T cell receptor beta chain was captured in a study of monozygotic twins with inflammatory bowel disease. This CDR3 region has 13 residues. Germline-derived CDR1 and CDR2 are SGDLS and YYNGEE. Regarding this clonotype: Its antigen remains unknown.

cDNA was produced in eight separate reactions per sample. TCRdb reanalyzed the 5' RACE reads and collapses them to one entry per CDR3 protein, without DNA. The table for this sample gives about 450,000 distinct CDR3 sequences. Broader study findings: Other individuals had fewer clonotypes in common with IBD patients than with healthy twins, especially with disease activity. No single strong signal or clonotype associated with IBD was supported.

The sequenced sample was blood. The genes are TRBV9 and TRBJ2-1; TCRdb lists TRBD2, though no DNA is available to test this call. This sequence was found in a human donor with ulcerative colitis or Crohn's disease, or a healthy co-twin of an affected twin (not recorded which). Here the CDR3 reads CASSFTSRNEQFF.